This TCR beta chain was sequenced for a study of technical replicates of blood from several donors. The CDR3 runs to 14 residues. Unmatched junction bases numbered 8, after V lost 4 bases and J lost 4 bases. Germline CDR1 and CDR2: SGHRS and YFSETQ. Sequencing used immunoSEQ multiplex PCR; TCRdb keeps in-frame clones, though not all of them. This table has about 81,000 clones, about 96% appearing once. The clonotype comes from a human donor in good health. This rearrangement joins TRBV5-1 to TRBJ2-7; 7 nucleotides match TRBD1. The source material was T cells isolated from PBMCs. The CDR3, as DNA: TGCGCCAGCAGCCCCGGGACAGTATTATACGAGCAGTACTTC. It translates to CASSPGTVLYEQYF.